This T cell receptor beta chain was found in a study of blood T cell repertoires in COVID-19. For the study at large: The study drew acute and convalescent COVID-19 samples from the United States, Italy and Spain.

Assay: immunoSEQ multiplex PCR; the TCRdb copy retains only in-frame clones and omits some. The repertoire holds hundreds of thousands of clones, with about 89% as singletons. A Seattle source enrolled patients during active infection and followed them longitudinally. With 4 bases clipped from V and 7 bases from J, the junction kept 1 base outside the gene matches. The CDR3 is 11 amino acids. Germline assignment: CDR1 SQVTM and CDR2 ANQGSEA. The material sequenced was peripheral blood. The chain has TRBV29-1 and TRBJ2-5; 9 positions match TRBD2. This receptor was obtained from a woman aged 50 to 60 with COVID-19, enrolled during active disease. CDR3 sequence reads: CSVGGGGTQYF. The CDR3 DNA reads TGCAGCGTTGGCGGGGGGGGGACCCAGTACTTC.